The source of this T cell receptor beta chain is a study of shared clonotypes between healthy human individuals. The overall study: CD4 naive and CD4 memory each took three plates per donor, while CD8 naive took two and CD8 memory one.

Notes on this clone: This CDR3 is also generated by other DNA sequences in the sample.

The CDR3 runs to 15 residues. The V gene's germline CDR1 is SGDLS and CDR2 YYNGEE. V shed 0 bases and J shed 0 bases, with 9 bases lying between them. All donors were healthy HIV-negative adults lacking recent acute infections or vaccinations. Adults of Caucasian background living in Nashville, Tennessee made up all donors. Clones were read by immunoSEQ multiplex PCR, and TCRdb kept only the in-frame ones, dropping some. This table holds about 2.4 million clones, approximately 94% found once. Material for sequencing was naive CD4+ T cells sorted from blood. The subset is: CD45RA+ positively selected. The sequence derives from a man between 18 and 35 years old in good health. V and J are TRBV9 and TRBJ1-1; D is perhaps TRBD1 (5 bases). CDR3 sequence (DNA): TGTGCCAGCAGCGTAGAAGGGGTCCTGAACACTGAAGCTTTCTTT. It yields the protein CASSVEGVLNTEAFF.